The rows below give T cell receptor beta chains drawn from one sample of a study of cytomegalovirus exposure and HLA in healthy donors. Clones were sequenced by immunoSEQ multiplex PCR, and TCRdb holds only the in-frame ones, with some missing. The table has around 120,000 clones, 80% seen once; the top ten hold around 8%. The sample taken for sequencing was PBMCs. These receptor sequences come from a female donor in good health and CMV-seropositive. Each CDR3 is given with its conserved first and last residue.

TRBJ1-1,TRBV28,CASSLFPQTEAFF
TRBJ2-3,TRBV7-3,CASSDGVGTDTQYF
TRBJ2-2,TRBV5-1,CASSRGGGIANTGELFF
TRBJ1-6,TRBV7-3,CASSLNQGLNSPLHF
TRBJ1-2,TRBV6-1,CASSMQGKDGYTF
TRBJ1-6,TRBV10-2,CASRADRGDNSPLHF
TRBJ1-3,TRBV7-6,CASSLLGRASGNTIYF
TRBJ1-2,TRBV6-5,CASSYDSNYGYTF
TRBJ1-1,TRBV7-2,CASSLYGTAEAFF
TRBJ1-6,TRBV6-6,CASSIDRAQTPLHF
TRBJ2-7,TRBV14,CASSQGAGYEQYF
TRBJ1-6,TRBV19,CASSISGRSLHF
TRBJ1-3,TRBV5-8,CASSRSPLSGNTIYF
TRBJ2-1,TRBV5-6,CASSPIAGGHYNEQFF
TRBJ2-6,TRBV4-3,CASSQESGHFSGANVLTF
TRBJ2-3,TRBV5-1,CASSSTGEGTQYF